Below, 21 T cell receptor beta chains from the same sample are listed, as sequenced in a study of a mutant IDH1 vaccine in newly diagnosed glioma. Profiled with immunoSEQ multiplex PCR; TCRdb holds only in-frame clones, not every one. This table has some 23,000 clones, 60% to 75% appearing once. Time point in this sample: week 11, during vaccination. Doses consisted of 300 ug of mutant IDH1 20-mer peptide each, paired with topical imiquimod. The antigens of these receptors remain unknown. The material was peripheral blood mononuclear cells (PBMCs), obtained from a glioma patient whose treatment included an IDH1 peptide vaccine. Receptors originate from a young man with glioma. Some clones in this sample may be carry-over from other donors' samples.

The V and J genes are TRBV7-8 and TRBJ2-7; D unresolved. Trimming took 5 bases from V and 3 from J, leaving 14 bases between them. Looked up from germline, CDR1 is SGHVS and CDR2 is FQNEAQ. This CDR3 comprises 14 residues. The CDR3 sequence: CASSPDAGHYEQYF. CDR3 DNA sequence: TGTGCCAGCAGCCCCGATGCTGGTCACTACGAGCAGTACTTC.

This clone was counted a single time. The rearrangement joins TRBV2 to TRBJ1-4; TRBD1 is a possible D gene (6 bases). CDR1 SNHLY and CDR2 FYNNEI come from the germline V gene. Trimming pared 5 bases from V and 8 bases from J, leaving 15 bases between. The length of the CDR3 is 14 residues. The CDR3 bases are TGTGCCAGCAGTTCACAGGGATTAGGAGAAAAACTGTTTTTT. Amino acid sequence: CASSSQGLGEKLFF.

This rearrangement joins TRBV5-1 to TRBJ1-3; weak D call: TRBD1 (5 bases). Per the germline V gene, CDR1 is SGHRS and CDR2 is YFSETQ. Trimming took 0 bases from V and 3 from J, leaving 7 bases between them. The CDR3 has 14 amino acids. Here the CDR3 DNA reads TGCGCCAGCAGCTTGGTGGGGGATGGAAACACCATATATTTT. Residues: CASSLVGDGNTIYF.

In nucleotides, the CDR3 is TGTGCCAGCAGCTTGGGGGATGTGAACACTGAAGCTTTCTTT. Translating it yields CASSLGDVNTEAFF. The chain couples TRBV6-5 to TRBJ1-1; possible D gene TRBD1, 5 bases. Germline CDR1 reads MNHEY; CDR2 reads SVGAGI. V lost 6 bases to trimming and J lost 0 bases, with 11 bases between them. CDR3 length: 14 residues.

The chain recombines TRBV11-3 with TRBJ1-1, with D possibly being TRBD1 (6 bases). Trimming removed 2 bases at V and 2 bases at J, with 12 bases between. CDR1 and CDR2 from the germline V gene are SGHNT and YENEEA. The CDR3 spans 15 residues. The CDR3: CASSLRSGTNTEAFF. Written as DNA, the CDR3 is TGTGCCAGCAGCTTAAGGTCAGGGACAAACACTGAAGCTTTCTTT. The variable domain in full, completed from reference TRBV11-3 and TRBJ1-1, reads EAGVVQSPRYKIIEKKQPVAFWCNPISGHNTLYWYLQNLGQGPELLIRYENEEAVDDSQLPKDRFSAERLKGVDSTLKIQPAELGDSAVYLCASSLRSGTNTEAFFGQGTRLTVV.

Only a few counts were recorded for this clone. The rearrangement links TRBV5-6 to TRBJ1-1; TRBD1 aligns across 10 bases. Germline-derived CDR1 and CDR2 are SGHDT and YYEEEE. The ends lost 4 bases at V and 10 bases at J; junction bases unmatched: 13. The CDR3 sequence is 15 residues long. In DNA, the CDR3 is TGTGCCAGCAGCGGAGACAGGGGGCGCGAGATTGGAGCTTTCTTT. Residues: CASSGDRGREIGAFF.

This clone was detected a few times. The V call is TRBV27, the J call TRBJ2-7, with 9 bases that match TRBD1. J was trimmed by 5 bases and V by 6 bases; bases with no gene match: 8. Germline V gives CDR1 MNHEY, CDR2 SMNVEV (reference sequence). This CDR3 comprises 14 residues. The DNA for the CDR3 is TGTGCCAGCAGATACAGGGGGCCGGTCGACGAGCAGTACTTC. As protein: CASRYRGPVDEQYF.

The genes are TRBV27 and TRBJ2-2; D ambiguous. The V end was cut by 4 bases, the J end by 6 bases, with 9 bases between. The germline V gene has CDR1 MNHEY and CDR2 SMNVEV (reference sequence). The CDR3 is made up of 13 amino acids. Written as DNA, the CDR3 is TGTGCCAGCAGTTACCTTACTTCCGGGGAGCTGTTTTTT. Amino acid sequence: CASSYLTSGELFF.

The V and J genes are TRBV9 and TRBJ2-3; no reliable D call. This CDR3 is built from 14 residues. Germline CDR1 SGDLS, CDR2 YYNGEE. Between the trimmed V and J ends, which lost 3 bases and 0 bases, there was a span of 8 bases. The CDR3 DNA is TGTGCCAGCAGCGGCCGACCTAGCACAGATACGCAGTATTTT. Protein: CASSGRPSTDTQYF.

CDR3 region: CASSQDQGHQQFF. The CDR3 bases are TGTGCCAGCAGCCAAGACCAAGGACACCAGCAGTTCTTC. The chain employs TRBV14 and TRBJ2-1; maybe TRBD1 (5 bases). Germline lookup yields CDR1 SGHDN and CDR2 FVKESK. Between the trimmed V and J ends, which lost 0 bases and 11 bases, there was a span of 11 bases. The CDR3 sequence is 13 residues long.

This chain joins TRBV15 and TRBJ2-7, with a weak D call TRBD1 (6 bases). Germline loops: CDR1 LNHNV, CDR2 YYDKDF (reference sequence). Between the trimmed V and J ends, which lost 2 bases and 4 bases, there was a span of 15 bases. The CDR3 totals 15 residues. The CDR3 protein is CATSRTTDRLYEQYF. The DNA of the CDR3 is TGTGCCACCAGCAGAACCACCGACAGGCTATACGAGCAGTACTTC.

The chain is built from TRBV6-1 and TRBJ1-1, with D possibly TRBD1 on 5 matching bases. Germline CDR1 MNHNS, CDR2 SASEGT. The CDR3 runs 18 residues. V was pared by 2 bases and J by 0 bases, with 19 bases between. The CDR3 protein is CASSELLLKGRVNTEAFF. CDR3 nucleotide sequence: TGTGCCAGCAGTGAATTGCTTTTAAAGGGCAGGGTGAACACTGAAGCTTTCTTT.

V gene TRBV27 combines with J gene TRBJ1-5; a weak D match, TRBD1 (5 bases). V lost 2 bases, J lost 7 bases, and 9 bases lay in between. Per germline, CDR1 MNHEY and CDR2 SMNVEV (reference sequence). The CDR3 spans 13 residues. The CDR3 DNA follows: TGTGCCAGCAGTTTACGCGGGGACCAGCCCCAGCATTTT. It encodes CASSLRGDQPQHF.

This clone appeared once. The rearrangement joins TRBV30 to TRBJ2-7; 7 bases are a match to TRBD1. CDR1 GTSNPN and CDR2 SVGIG come from the germline V gene (reference sequence). V dropped 2 bases and J dropped 0; count of bases not matched to a gene: 4. The CDR3 contains 14 residues. CDR3 region: CAWSLGGSSYEQYF. The DNA for the CDR3 is TGTGCCTGGAGTCTAGGGGGCAGCTCCTACGAGCAGTACTTC.

This chain links TRBV6-6 with TRBJ1-4; no definite D call. V gave up 3 bases and J gave up 14 bases, with 7 bases separating them. Per the germline V gene, CDR1 is MNHNY and CDR2 is SVGAGI (reference sequence). The CDR3 has 10 amino acids. CDR3 DNA: TGTGCCAGCAGTTATGGGCGGCTGTTTTTT. Translated, it gives CASSYGRLFF.

The chain has TRBV7-2 and TRBJ2-3, with D possibly being TRBD1 (5 bases). This CDR3 has 15 residues. The V end lost 5 bases, the J end lost 1 base, and 13 bases lay between the germline ends. Germline CDR1 is SGHTA and CDR2 is FQGNSA. CDR3 nucleotides: TGTGCCAGCAGCGCCGGGCTGGGGCGCACAGATACGCAGTATTTT. Translation gives CASSAGLGRTDTQYF.

V and J are TRBV7-2 and TRBJ1-3; TRBD1 agrees at 10 bases. The CDR3 has 19 amino acids. V lost 2 bases to trimming and J lost 4 bases; unmatched junction nucleotides: 14. Germline V gene data show CDR1 as SGHTA and CDR2 as FQGNSA. CDR3 DNA: TGTGCCAGCAGCTTATTACGGGTCGACAGGGGGCAGAGGGGAAACACCATATATTTT. It codes for CASSLLRVDRGQRGNTIYF.

The genes are TRBV9 and TRBJ1-4, with D tentatively TRBD1 (5 bases). Looked up from germline, CDR1 is SGDLS and CDR2 is YYNGEE. V lost 7 bases and J 5 bases, leaving 12 bases between the germline ends. This CDR3 is built from 13 residues. The chain's CDR3 is CASGDGGNEKLFF. CDR3 nucleotide sequence: TGTGCCAGCGGGGACGGGGGAAATGAAAAACTGTTTTTT.

Here the CDR3 reads CASTIVWDRGIMNTEAFF. CDR3 sequence (DNA): TGTGCCAGCACTATCGTGTGGGACAGGGGAATCATGAACACTGAAGCTTTCTTT. The rearrangement links TRBV7-9 to TRBJ1-1, with 10 bases that match TRBD1. With 7 bases clipped from V and 0 bases from J, the junction kept 14 bases outside the gene matches. This CDR3 is built from 18 residues. Looked up from germline, CDR1 is SEHNR and CDR2 is FQNEAQ (reference sequence).

In this sample, this clone turned up a few times. In nucleotides, the CDR3 is TGTGCCAGCAGGGCCGGGGGCGGTGAGCAGTTCTTC. Translated, it gives CASRAGGGEQFF. The rearrangement uses TRBV13 and TRBJ2-1, with D perhaps TRBD1 or TRBD2 (6 bases each). The V and J ends lost 6 bases and 9 bases respectively, with 12 bases between them. The CDR3 spans 12 residues. Germline CDR1 PRHDT, CDR2 FYEKMQ (reference sequence). Filled out from reference TRBV13 and TRBJ2-1, the complete variable domain reads AAGVIQSPRHLIKEKRETATLKCYPIPRHDTVYWYQQGPGQDPQFLISFYEKMQSDKGSIPDRFSAQQFSDYHSELNMSSLELGDSALYFCASRAGGGEQFFGPGTRLTVL.

V is TRBV5-1 and J is TRBJ2-1, with D perhaps given as TRBD1 or TRBD2 (6 bases each). This CDR3 is 16 amino acids long. V lost 3 bases, J lost 2 bases, and 15 bases lay in between. In germline, CDR1 is SGHRS, CDR2 YFSETQ. The CDR3 sequence is CASSWIGGAPYNEQFF. CDR3 DNA: TGCGCCAGCAGCTGGATCGGGGGCGCTCCCTACAATGAGCAGTTCTTC.